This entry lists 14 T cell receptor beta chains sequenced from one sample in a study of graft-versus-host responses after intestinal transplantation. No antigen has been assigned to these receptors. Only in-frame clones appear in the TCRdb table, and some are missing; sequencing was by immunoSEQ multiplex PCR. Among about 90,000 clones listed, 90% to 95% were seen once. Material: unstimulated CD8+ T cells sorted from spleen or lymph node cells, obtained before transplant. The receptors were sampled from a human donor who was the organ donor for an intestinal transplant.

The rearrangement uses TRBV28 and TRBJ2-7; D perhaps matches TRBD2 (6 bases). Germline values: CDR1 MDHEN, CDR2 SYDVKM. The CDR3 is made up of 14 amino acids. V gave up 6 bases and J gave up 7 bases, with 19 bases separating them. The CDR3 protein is CASRLAGGPEEQYF. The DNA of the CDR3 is TGTGCCAGCAGACTAGCAGGAGGGCCGGAAGAGCAGTACTTC.

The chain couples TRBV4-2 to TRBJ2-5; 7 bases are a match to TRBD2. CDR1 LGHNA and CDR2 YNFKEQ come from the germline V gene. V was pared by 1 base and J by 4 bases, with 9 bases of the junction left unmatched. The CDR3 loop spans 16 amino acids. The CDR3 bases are TGTGCCAGCAGCCAAGGGGAGGTTGGGAGGGGAGAGACCCAGTACTTC. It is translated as CASSQGEVGRGETQYF.

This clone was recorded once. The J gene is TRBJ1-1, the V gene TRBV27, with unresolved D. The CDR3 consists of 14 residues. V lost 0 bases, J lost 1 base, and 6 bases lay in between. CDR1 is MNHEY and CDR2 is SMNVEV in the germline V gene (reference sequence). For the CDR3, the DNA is TGTGCCAGCAGTTTATCGTCGGGGAACACTGAAGCTTTCTTT. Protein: CASSLSSGNTEAFF.

CDR3 sequence (DNA): TGCAGCGGGAGGGGAGCGGGAGGAGGGAATGAGCAGTTCTTC. Residues: CSGRGAGGGNEQFF. V and J are TRBV29-1 and TRBJ2-1; 9 nucleotides match TRBD2. The V segment lost 7 bases and the J segment 7 bases; nucleotides outside the gene matches: 11. The CDR3 is made up of 14 amino acids. Germline lookup yields CDR1 SQVTM and CDR2 ANQGSEA.

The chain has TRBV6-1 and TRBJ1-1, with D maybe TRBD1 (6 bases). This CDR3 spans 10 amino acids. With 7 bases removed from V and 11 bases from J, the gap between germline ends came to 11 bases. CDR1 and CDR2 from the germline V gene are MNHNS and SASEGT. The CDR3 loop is CASNNRAAFF. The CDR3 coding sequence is TGTGCCAGCAATAACAGGGCCGCTTTCTTT.

The CDR3, as DNA: TGTGCCAGCAGTTACATCGGGAGAAACACTGAAGCTTTCTTT. Protein product: CASSYIGRNTEAFF. V usage is TRBV27 and J usage is TRBJ1-1; no clear D gene. CDR1 is MNHEY, CDR2 SMNVEV, per germline (reference sequence). This CDR3 is 14 amino acids long. V was cut by 4 bases and J by 2 bases, with 11 bases left in between.

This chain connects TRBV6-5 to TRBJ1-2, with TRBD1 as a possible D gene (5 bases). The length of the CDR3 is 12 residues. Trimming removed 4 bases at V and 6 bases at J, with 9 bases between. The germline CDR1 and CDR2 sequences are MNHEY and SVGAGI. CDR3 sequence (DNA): TGTGCCAGCAGTTTTGGGACTGATGGCTACACCTTC. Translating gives CASSFGTDGYTF.

The chain's CDR3 is CASSSQGQTTYEQYF. CDR3 in DNA: TGTGCCAGCAGTTCACAGGGACAGACTACCTACGAGCAGTACTTC. The V and J genes are TRBV27 and TRBJ2-7; TRBD1 matches 7 bases. The length of the CDR3 is 15 residues. CDR1 MNHEY and CDR2 SMNVEV come from the germline V gene (reference sequence). The V and J ends lost 4 bases and 2 bases, in that order; junction bases with no gene match: 8.

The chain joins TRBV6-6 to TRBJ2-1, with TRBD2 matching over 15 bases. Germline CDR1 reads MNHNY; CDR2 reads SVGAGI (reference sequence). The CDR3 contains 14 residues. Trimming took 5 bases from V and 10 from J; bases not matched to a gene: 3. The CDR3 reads CASSPGLAGGEQFF. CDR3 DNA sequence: TGTGCCAGCAGTCCCGGACTAGCGGGAGGGGAGCAGTTCTTC.

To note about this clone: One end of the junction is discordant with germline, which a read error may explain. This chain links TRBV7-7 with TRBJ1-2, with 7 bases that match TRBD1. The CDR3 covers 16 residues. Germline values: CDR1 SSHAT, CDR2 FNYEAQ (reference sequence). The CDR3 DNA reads TGTGCTAGCAGCTTAGCGCCGGGACAGAGAGTCTATGGCTACACCTTC. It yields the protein CASSLAPGQRVYGYTF.

CDR3 residues: CASSYVDGYTF. CDR3 sequence (DNA): TGTGCCAGCAGCTACGTCGATGGCTACACCTTC. The rearrangement joins TRBV6-1 to TRBJ1-2, with D hard to call. CDR1 is MNHNS, CDR2 SASEGT, per germline. Trimming left V 6 bases short and J 6 bases short, with 8 bases between. The CDR3 runs 11 residues.

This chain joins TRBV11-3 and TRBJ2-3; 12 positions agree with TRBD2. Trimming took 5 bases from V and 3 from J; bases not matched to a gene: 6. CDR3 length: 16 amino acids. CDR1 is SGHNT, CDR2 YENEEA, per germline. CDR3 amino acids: CASSVALAGGTDTQYF. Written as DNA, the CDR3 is TGTGCCAGCAGCGTTGCACTAGCGGGGGGAACAGATACGCAGTATTTT. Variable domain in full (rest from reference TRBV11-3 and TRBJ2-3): EAGVVQSPRYKIIEKKQPVAFWCNPISGHNTLYWYLQNLGQGPELLIRYENEEAVDDSQLPKDRFSAERLKGVDSTLKIQPAELGDSAVYLCASSVALAGGTDTQYFGPGTRLTVL.

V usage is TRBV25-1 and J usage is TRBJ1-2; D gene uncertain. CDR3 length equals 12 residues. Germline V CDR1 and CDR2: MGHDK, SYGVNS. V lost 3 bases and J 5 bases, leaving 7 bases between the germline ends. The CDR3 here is CASSDSPYGYTF. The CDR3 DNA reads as TGTGCCAGCAGTGATTCTCCTTATGGCTACACCTTC.

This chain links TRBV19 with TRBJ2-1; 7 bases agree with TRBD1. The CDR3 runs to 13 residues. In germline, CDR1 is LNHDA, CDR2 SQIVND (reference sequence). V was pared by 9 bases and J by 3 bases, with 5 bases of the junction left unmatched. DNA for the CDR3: TGTGCCAGCGGACAGGACAACTACAATGAGCAGTTCTTC. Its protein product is CASGQDNYNEQFF. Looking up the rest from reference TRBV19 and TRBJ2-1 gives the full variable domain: DGGITQSPKYLFRKEGQNVTLSCEQNLNHDAMYWYRQDPGQGLRLIYYSQIVNDFQKGDIAEGYSVSREKKESFPLTVTSAQKNPTAFYLCASGQDNYNEQFFGPGTRLTVL.